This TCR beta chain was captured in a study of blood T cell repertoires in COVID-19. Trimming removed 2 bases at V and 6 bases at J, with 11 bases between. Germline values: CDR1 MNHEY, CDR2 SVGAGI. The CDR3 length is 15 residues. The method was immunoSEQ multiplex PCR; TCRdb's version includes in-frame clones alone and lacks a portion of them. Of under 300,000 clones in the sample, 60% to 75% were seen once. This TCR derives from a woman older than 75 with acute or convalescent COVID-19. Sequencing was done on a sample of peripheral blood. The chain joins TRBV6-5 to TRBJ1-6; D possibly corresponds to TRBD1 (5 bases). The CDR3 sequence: CASSYLDRTNSPLHF. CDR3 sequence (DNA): TGTGCCAGCAGTTACCTTGACAGAACTAATTCACCCCTCCACTTT.